This TCR beta chain was profiled in a study of blood T cell repertoires in COVID-19. Background on the study: Collection of acute and convalescent COVID-19 samples took place in the United States, Italy and Spain.

Under the authors' procedure: Scientists estimated how many nucleated cells there were by amplifying reference gene primers. The assay was immunoSEQ multiplex PCR, and TCRdb's table has in-frame clones only and misses some. V, J and clone size were drawn from that table, and D and trimming were deduced from the DNA. There are under 500,000 clones in the sample; 70% to 90% occur only once, and roughly 1.8% lies in the top ten. The length of the CDR3 is 14 residues. CDR1 GTSNPN and CDR2 SVGIG come from the germline V gene (reference sequence). The V gene end was trimmed by 2 bases and the J gene end by 5 bases; junction bases not matched to a gene: 5. This clone was recorded only once. Participants, roughly 18 to 89 years old, spanned around 26 US areas. Membership in each cohort depended on participant-reported clinical history.

V usage is TRBV30 and J usage is TRBJ1-1; 10 positions agree with TRBD1. Sequencing input: PBMCs or T cells enriched from blood (not recorded which). The receptor comes from a woman aged 18-30 years with acute COVID-19. CDR3 nucleotide sequence: TGTGCCTGGAGTCCCGGGACAGGGGAAACTGAAGCTTTCTTT. Amino acids: CAWSPGTGETEAFF.